Listed below are T cell receptor beta chains from one sample, sequenced in a study of neurological immune-mediated disorders. MiXCR was run by TCRdb on the 5' RACE reads, yielding one entry per CDR3 protein. Among roughly 21,000 distinct CDR3 sequences, around 16% were seen once, and the ten largest hold 6% to 8%. The material sequenced was CD8+ T cells from blood. Receptor source: a woman younger than 35 with multiple sclerosis. Both conserved end residues are part of each CDR3. Fields, in order: J gene, V gene, clone size, D gene, CDR3 protein, CDR3 DNA. D genes are given only for firm matches. Clone sizes are given selectively: once, few, many, or a class where the clone is expanded.

>TRBJ2-3|TRBV5-1|many|TRBD2
CASSTGLAGDDTTQYF
TGCGCCAGCAGCACCGGACTAGCGGGAGACGATACTACGCAGTATTTT
>TRBJ1-3|TRBV6-2/TRBV6-3|many|NA
CASSGRDYKSSGNTIYF
TGTGCCAGCAGCGGCCGGGACTACAAGAGCTCTGGAAACACCATATATTTT
>TRBJ2-5|TRBV5-1|many|NA
CASSRLAFKETQYF
TGCGCCAGCAGCCGCTTAGCGTTCAAAGAGACCCAGTACTTC
>TRBJ1-2|TRBV7-2|NA|NA
CASKVTAPEGYTF
TGTGCCAGCAAGGTGACAGCCCCGGAGGGCTACACCTTC
>TRBJ1-4|TRBV5-6|many|NA
CASSQEATNEKLFF
TGTGCCAGCAGCCAGGAGGCAACTAATGAAAAACTGTTTTTT
>TRBJ2-1|TRBV4-3|many|NA
CASSQEPGDYNEQFF
TGCGCCAGCAGCCAAGAACCGGGAGACTACAATGAGCAGTTCTTC
>TRBJ2-3|TRBV6-2/TRBV6-3|many|NA
CASSSDDSTDTQYF
TGTGCCAGCAGTTCCGATGACTCCACAGATACGCAGTATTTT
>TRBJ1-2|TRBV7-9|many|NA
CASSPASDSYGYTF
TGTGCCAGCAGCCCCGCCTCAGACAGCTATGGCTACACCTTC
>TRBJ2-7|TRBV15|few|NA
CATSISRGSEQYF
TGTGCCACCAGCATTTCTCGGGGAAGTGAGCAGTACTTC
>TRBJ1-4|TRBV5-1|many|NA
CASSLGDNGAINEKLFF
TGCGCCAGCAGCTTGGGGGATAACGGGGCGATCAATGAAAAACTGTTTTTT
>TRBJ1-2|TRBV14|many|TRBD1
CASSLVDRGNGYTF
TGTGCCAGCAGCCTCGTGGACAGGGGGAATGGCTACACCTTC
>TRBJ1-2|TRBV29-1|many|NA
CSVELGLREHNYGYTF
TGCAGCGTTGAATTGGGTCTGCGGGAACATAACTATGGCTACACCTTC
>TRBJ2-1|TRBV20-1|many|TRBD2
CSARGLAVDNEQFF
TGCAGTGCTAGAGGGCTAGCGGTTGACAATGAGCAGTTCTTC
>TRBJ2-5|TRBV7-3|many|NA
CASSLGRAETQYF
TGTGCCAGCAGCTTAGGCAGGGCAGAGACCCAGTACTTC
>TRBJ2-1|TRBV10-3|many|TRBD2
CAISERLAGGHEQFF
TGTGCCATCAGCGAAAGACTAGCGGGAGGTCATGAGCAGTTCTTC
>TRBJ1-2|TRBV7-9|many|NA
CASSPRTRGVGPGYTF
TGTGCCAGCAGCCCGCGGACGAGGGGGGTGGGCCCTGGCTACACCTTC
>TRBJ1-1|TRBV20-1|many|TRBD1
CSAQTGDTEAFF
TGCAGTGCCCAAACAGGGGACACTGAAGCTTTCTTT
>TRBJ2-6|TRBV25-1|NA|NA
CASSDSGYSGANVLTF
TGTGCCAGCAGTGATTCCGGGTACTCTGGGGCCAACGTCCTGACTTTC
>TRBJ1-3|TRBV4-3|NA|NA
CASSENSGTGLNGNTIYF
TGCGCCAGCAGCGAGAATTCCGGGACGGGACTGAATGGAAACACCATATATTTT
>TRBJ1-1|TRBV11-2|NA|TRBD1
CASSLRREGTALGTEAFF
TGTGCCAGCAGCTTAAGGCGGGAAGGGACAGCTCTTGGGACTGAAGCTTTCTTT
>TRBJ2-3|TRBV20-1|many|NA
CSARDGLDRTDTQYF
TGCAGTGCTAGAGATGGTCTAGACCGCACAGATACGCAGTATTTT
>TRBJ1-2|TRBV25-1|medium-sized|NA
CASSEGQTYGYTF
TGTGCCAGCAGTGAAGGCCAGACATATGGCTACACCTTC
>TRBJ1-2|TRBV21-1|NA|NA
CASSKMRQGIANYGYTF
TGTGCCAGCAGCAAAATGAGACAGGGAATCGCTAACTATGGCTACACCTTC
>TRBJ1-5|TRBV10-3|many|NA
CAISEREVGNQPQHF
TGTGCCATCAGTGAAAGGGAGGTCGGCAATCAGCCCCAGCATTTT
>TRBJ2-1|TRBV20-1|many|NA
CSARAAESYNEQFF
TGCAGTGCTAGAGCCGCTGAATCCTACAATGAGCAGTTCTTC
>TRBJ2-3|TRBV20-1|NA|TRBD2
CSARSGGAIDTQYF
TGCAGTGCTAGGTCCGGGGGGGCTATAGATACGCAGTATTTT
>TRBJ2-6|TRBV6-4|many|NA
CASSTGSGANVLTF
TGTGCCAGCAGTACAGGGTCGGGGGCCAACGTCCTGACTTTC
>TRBJ1-1|TRBV12-3/TRBV12-4|medium-sized|NA
CATGPNTEAFF
TGTGCCACCGGACCGAACACTGAAGCTTTCTTT
>TRBJ1-2|TRBV3-1|many|TRBD1
CASSDLPQGDYYGYTF
TGTGCCAGCAGCGACCTTCCACAGGGGGACTACTATGGCTACACCTTC
>TRBJ2-1|TRBV3-1|many|NA
CASSSGGVEGYNEQFF
TGTGCCAGCAGCTCAGGGGGGGTTGAGGGTTACAATGAGCAGTTCTTC
>TRBJ2-7|TRBV27|many|NA
CASSFSTYEQYF
TGTGCCAGCAGTTTTTCTACCTACGAGCAGTACTTC
>TRBJ2-1|TRBV4-1|once|NA
CASSQGFWRNEQFF
TGCGCCAGCAGCCAAGGCTTCTGGAGAAATGAGCAGTTCTTC
>TRBJ1-2|TRBV6-5|many|NA
CASSYSNLGGYTF
TGTGCCAGCAGTTACTCAAACCTGGGCGGCTACACCTTC
>TRBJ1-1|TRBV5-1|many|NA
CASSLSPNTEAFF
TGCGCCAGCAGCCTAAGTCCGAACACTGAAGCTTTCTTT
>TRBJ1-2|TRBV10-2|many|TRBD1
CASSEGDRRARTF
TGCGCCAGCAGTGAGGGGGACAGGCGCGCGAGGACCTTC
>TRBJ1-1|TRBV7-8|many|NA
CASSLEPGIKEHPNTEAFF
TGTGCCAGCAGCTTAGAACCCGGTATCAAGGAACACCCGAACACTGAAGCTTTCTTT
>TRBJ1-6|TRBV6-2/TRBV6-3|many|TRBD1
CASRPADRDNSPLHF
TGTGCCAGCAGGCCCGCGGACAGGGATAATTCACCCCTCCACTTT
>TRBJ2-1|TRBV5-1|many|NA
CASSSDQGGYNEQFF
TGCGCCAGCAGTTCTGATCAAGGGGGATACAATGAGCAGTTCTTC
>TRBJ1-6|TRBV20-1|medium-sized|NA
CSASPGSSYNSPLHF
TGCAGTGCTAGTCCGGGGAGCTCCTATAATTCACCCCTCCACTTT
>TRBJ1-1|TRBV20-1|medium-sized|NA
CSAAVRDTEAFF
TGCAGTGCCGCGGTGAGGGACACTGAAGCTTTCTTT
>TRBJ2-2|TRBV18|few|NA
CASSWDSTGELFF
TGTGCCAGCTCATGGGACTCCACCGGGGAGCTGTTTTTT
>TRBJ2-2|TRBV24-1|few|NA
CATSDFGRDTGELFF
TGTGCCACCAGTGATTTCGGGCGGGACACCGGGGAGCTGTTTTTT
>TRBJ2-1|TRBV30|NA|NA
CAWSSQGVDEQFF
TGTGCCTGGAGTTCACAGGGAGTGGATGAGCAGTTCTTC
>TRBJ2-3|TRBV4-3|many|NA
CASSQEFRAGVNTDTQYF
TGCGCCAGCAGCCAAGAGTTTAGGGCAGGGGTAAACACAGATACGCAGTATTTT
>TRBJ2-7|TRBV21-1|medium-sized|NA
CASSKIPGGYEQYF
TGTGCCAGCAGCAAAATCCCGGGGGGCTACGAGCAGTACTTC
>TRBJ1-3|TRBV20-1|NA|NA
CSARGAGTFSGNTIYF
TGCAGTGCTAGGGGGGCCGGGACTTTCTCTGGAAACACCATATATTTT
>TRBJ2-5|TRBV20-1|many|TRBD1
CSARGGDRQETQYF
TGCAGTGCTAGAGGGGGGGACAGGCAAGAGACCCAGTACTTC
>TRBJ1-2|TRBV20-1|many|NA
CSASEWDDYGYTF
TGCAGTGCTAGTGAGTGGGATGACTATGGCTACACCTTC
>TRBJ2-1|TRBV5-1|many|TRBD2
CASSFSGGSYNEQFF
TGCGCCAGCAGCTTCAGCGGGGGATCCTACAATGAGCAGTTCTTC
>TRBJ1-1|TRBV15|medium-sized|TRBD1
CATSREPGGLQNTEAFF
TGTGCCACCAGCAGAGAACCAGGGGGCCTTCAGAACACTGAAGCTTTCTTT
>TRBJ1-1|TRBV7-8|many|NA
CASSLASWGEAFF
TGTGCCAGCAGCTTAGCGAGTTGGGGTGAAGCTTTCTTT
>TRBJ2-2|TRBV10-3|many|TRBD2
CAIRGLAGMGNTGELFF
TGTGCCATCAGGGGACTAGCGGGAATGGGGAACACCGGGGAGCTGTTTTTT
>TRBJ1-3|TRBV6-2/TRBV6-3|many|TRBD1
CASTSPTSRDRGSSGNTIYF
TGTGCCAGCACCTCCCCAACGAGCCGGGACAGGGGATCCTCTGGAAACACCATATATTTT